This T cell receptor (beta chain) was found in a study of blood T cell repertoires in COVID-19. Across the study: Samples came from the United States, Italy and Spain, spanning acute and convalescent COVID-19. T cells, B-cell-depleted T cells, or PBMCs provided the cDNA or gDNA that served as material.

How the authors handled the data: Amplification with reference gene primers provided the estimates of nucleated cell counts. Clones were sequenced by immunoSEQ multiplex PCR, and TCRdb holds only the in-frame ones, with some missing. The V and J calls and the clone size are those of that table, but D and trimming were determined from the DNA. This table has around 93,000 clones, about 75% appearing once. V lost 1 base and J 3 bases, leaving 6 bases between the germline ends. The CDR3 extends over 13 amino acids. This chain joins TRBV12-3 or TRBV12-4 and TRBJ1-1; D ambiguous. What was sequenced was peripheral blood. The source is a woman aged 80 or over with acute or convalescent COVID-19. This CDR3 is CASSLGVYTEAFF. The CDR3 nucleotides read TGTGCCAGCAGTTTAGGAGTCTACACTGAAGCTTTCTTT.